This is a list of T cell receptor beta chains from one sample in a study of PD-1 blockade in classical Hodgkin lymphoma. TCRdb's table, derived via immunoSEQ multiplex PCR, lists solely in-frame clones and lacks some. The sample consists of tens of thousands of clones, around three quarters of them appearing once. Material: peripheral blood mononuclear cells (PBMCs), obtained before the second cycle of nivolumab. These receptors were obtained from a human donor with classical Hodgkin lymphoma. CDR3s include the opening cysteine and the closing phenylalanine or tryptophan. The D gene is left open where the match is weak. Size is stated for part of the rows, as once, few or many counts, or as a class when the clone is expanded.

J gene	D gene	CDR3 length	clone size	V gene	CDR3 protein	CDR3 DNA
TRBJ2-3	TRBD1	13	.	TRBV2	CASSRDRADTQYF	TGTGCCAGCAGTCGTGACAGGGCAGATACGCAGTATTTT
TRBJ2-1	TRBD2	18	once	TRBV18	CASSPRRVGGSSYNEQFF	TGTGCCAGCTCACCCCGCAGGGTTGGCGGGAGTTCCTACAATGAGCAGTTCTTC
TRBJ2-7	.	11	.	TRBV6-1	CASSEIYEQYF	TGTGCCAGCAGTGAAATCTACGAGCAGTACTTC
TRBJ2-3	.	13	.	TRBV6-1	CASSVWGYDTQYF	TGTGCCAGCAGTGTATGGGGCTACGATACGCAGTATTTT
TRBJ2-7	.	13	.	TRBV7-9	CASSLDTPYEQYF	TGTGCCAGCAGCTTAGACACTCCCTACGAGCAGTACTTC
TRBJ2-1	.	13	.	TRBV2	CASSMDGSNEQFF	TGTGCCAGCAGCATGGACGGTTCCAATGAGCAGTTCTTC
TRBJ2-7	.	16	once	TRBV5-1	CASSGGRSESSYEQYF	TGCGCCAGCAGCGGGGGGCGTAGCGAGAGCTCCTACGAGCAGTACTTC
TRBJ1-2	.	13	.	TRBV5-6	CASSLPGRDGYTF	TGTGCCAGCAGCTTGCCAGGCCGGGATGGCTACACCTTC
TRBJ2-3	.	12	.	TRBV6-1	CASSERGGTQYF	TGTGCCAGCAGTGAACGGGGCGGTACGCAGTATTTT
TRBJ2-7	TRBD1	14	.	TRBV11-2	CASSPDRVSYEQYF	TGTGCCAGCAGCCCGGACAGGGTGAGCTACGAGCAGTACTTC
TRBJ2-4	.	17	once	TRBV6-1	CASSESLGVLAKNIQYF	TGTGCCAGCAGTGAAAGCTTGGGGGTTCTAGCCAAAAACATTCAGTACTTC
TRBJ1-5	.	15	.	TRBV9	CASSSSGGLGQPQHF	TGTGCCAGCAGCTCCTCAGGCGGCCTGGGCCAGCCCCAGCATTTT
TRBJ2-3	TRBD2	18	.	TRBV11-2	CASSLSPRGTSRTDTQYF	TGTGCCAGCAGCTTATCTCCACGAGGGACTAGTAGGACAGATACGCAGTATTTT
TRBJ1-5	TRBD1	16	.	TRBV19	CASSIGTGGSNQPQHF	TGTGCCAGTAGTATAGGGACAGGGGGGAGCAATCAGCCCCAGCATTTT
TRBJ2-1	.	12	medium-sized	TRBV14	CASSLGGNEQFF	TGTGCCAGCAGTTTAGGCGGCAATGAGCAGTTCTTC
TRBJ2-3	.	14	.	TRBV18	CASSPLINLGTQYF	TGTGCCAGCTCCCCACTTATAAACCTGGGTACGCAGTATTTT
TRBJ2-5	TRBD1	13	.	TRBV6-1	CASRHRGSETQYF	TGTGCCAGCAGACACAGGGGGTCAGAGACCCAGTACTTC
TRBJ2-3	TRBD1	15	.	TRBV19	CASNTGQGGTDTQYF	TGTGCCAGTAATACCGGACAGGGGGGCACAGATACGCAGTATTTT
TRBJ2-7	TRBD2	15	.	TRBV19	CASSQLAGGPREQYF	TGTGCCAGTAGTCAACTAGCGGGAGGGCCTAGGGAGCAGTACTTC
TRBJ1-5	.	14	.	TRBV6-1	CASRKSGSNQPQHF	TGTGCCAGCAGGAAGTCAGGCAGCAATCAGCCCCAGCATTTT
TRBJ2-1	TRBD2	17	.	TRBV5-1	CASSLGIGTSGSNEQFF	TGCGCCAGCAGCTTGGGGATCGGGACTAGCGGGAGTAATGAGCAGTTCTTC
TRBJ2-2	.	16	once	TRBV11-2	CASINRQVGFSGELFF	TGTGCCAGCATCAATCGACAGGTTGGATTCTCCGGGGAGCTGTTTTTT
TRBJ2-1	TRBD2	17	.	TRBV15	CATSRNLAGASYNEQFF	TGTGCCACCAGCAGAAATCTAGCGGGAGCGTCATACAATGAGCAGTTCTTC
TRBJ2-3	.	14	few	TRBV30	CAWGKGGSADTQYF	TGTGCCTGGGGAAAGGGGGGGTCGGCAGATACGCAGTATTTT
TRBJ2-1	.	15	.	TRBV19	CASSIPPHSYNEQFF	TGTGCCAGTAGTATCCCTCCACATTCCTACAATGAGCAGTTCTTC
TRBJ1-2	.	14	.	TRBV9	CASSVGSAGGGYTF	TGTGCCAGCAGCGTAGGAAGTGCCGGAGGGGGCTACACCTTC
TRBJ2-4	TRBD2	15	.	TRBV7-2	CASGLAGLAKNIQYF	TGTGCCAGTGGACTAGCGGGATTAGCCAAAAACATTCAGTACTTC
TRBJ2-2	.	13	.	TRBV7-8	CASSLFAAGELFF	TGTGCCAGCAGCTTATTTGCGGCCGGGGAGCTGTTTTTT
TRBJ1-2	TRBD1	15	few	TRBV27	CASSFAGGRTYGYTF	TGTGCCAGCAGTTTCGCAGGGGGGAGGACATATGGCTACACCTTC
TRBJ2-1	.	15	.	TRBV10-3	CAISELLGAYNEQFF	TGTGCCATCAGTGAGTTATTGGGGGCCTACAATGAGCAGTTCTTC
TRBJ2-2	.	16	.	TRBV27	CASSLIVGRYTGELFF	TGTGCCAGCAGTTTAATTGTCGGCAGATACACCGGGGAGCTGTTTTTT
TRBJ2-4	TRBD2	16	.	TRBV18	CASSPGGGANRNIQYF	TGTGCCAGCTCACCAGGGGGGGGAGCTAATAGAAACATTCAGTACTTC
TRBJ1-5	TRBD1	14	few	TRBV27	CASSSQGAVQPQHF	TGTGCCAGCAGTTCACAGGGGGCGGTTCAGCCCCAGCATTTT
TRBJ2-3	.	13	once	TRBV29-1	CSGGGPLTDTQYF	TGCAGCGGGGGGGGGCCTCTCACAGATACGCAGTATTTT
TRBJ1-1	.	11	.	TRBV5-1	CASRIGLEAFF	TGCGCCAGCAGAATAGGGTTAGAAGCTTTCTTT
TRBJ1-4	.	13	.	TRBV7-9	CASNRPPNEKLFF	TGTGCCAGCAACCGACCTCCTAATGAAAAACTGTTTTTT
TRBJ2-1	.	16	.	TRBV19	CASSILDSSFYNEQFF	TGTGCCAGTAGTATATTGGACTCCAGTTTCTACAATGAGCAGTTCTTC
TRBJ2-3	.	14	once	TRBV6-1	CALGTGLSTDTQYF	TGTGCCCTCGGTACAGGCCTTAGCACAGATACGCAGTATTTT
TRBJ2-7	.	13	.	TRBV10-3	CAISERERVEQYF	TGTGCCATCAGTGAGAGGGAGAGGGTCGAGCAGTACTTC
TRBJ2-7	.	13	.	TRBV19	CASSRGPEYEQYF	TGTGCCAGTAGTAGGGGACCGGAATACGAGCAGTACTTC
TRBJ2-7	TRBD2	16	.	TRBV14	CASSQDLLAGVAEQYF	TGTGCCAGCAGCCAAGACCTACTAGCGGGAGTTGCCGAGCAGTACTTC
TRBJ2-1	.	13	.	TRBV5-1	CASSPGPDYEQFF	TGCGCCAGCAGCCCGGGACCAGACTATGAGCAGTTCTTC
TRBJ2-2	TRBD2	15	few	TRBV9	CASSGASGSPGELFF	TGTGCCAGCAGCGGGGCTAGCGGGAGCCCCGGGGAGCTGTTTTTT
TRBJ1-4	.	13	.	TRBV25-1	CASSLSGLEKLFF	TGTGCCAGCAGTCTAAGCGGTCTCGAAAAACTGTTTTTT
TRBJ2-1	TRBD2	21	.	TRBV9	CASSVSLLAGSRREGYNEQFF	TGTGCCAGCAGCGTAAGTTTGTTGGCCGGGTCAAGGCGGGAGGGGTACAATGAGCAGTTCTTC
TRBJ2-1	.	12	.	TRBV5-1	CASSLPGNEQFF	TGCGCCAGCAGCCTACCTGGCAATGAGCAGTTCTTC
TRBJ2-1	TRBD2	17	.	TRBV28	CASSLRSGIPASNEQFF	TGTGCCAGCAGTTTAAGGAGCGGGATACCGGCGAGCAATGAGCAGTTCTTC
TRBJ1-5	.	12	.	TRBV18	CASSPGGQPQHF	TGTGCCAGCTCACCAGGAGGTCAGCCCCAGCATTTT
TRBJ2-2	TRBD2	16	few	TRBV5-4	CASSWAGTSPGGELFF	TGTGCCAGCAGCTGGGCGGGGACTAGCCCTGGCGGGGAGCTGTTTTTT
TRBJ1-1	.	12	.	TRBV6-6	CASSFAGTEAFF	TGTGCCAGCAGTTTTGCGGGCACTGAAGCTTTCTTT
TRBJ2-4	.	16	.	TRBV18	CASSPETRLAKNIQYF	TGTGCCAGCTCACCTGAGACTCGTCTAGCCAAAAACATTCAGTACTTC